A selection of T cell receptor beta chains follows, all from one sample in a study of T cell repertoires in cytomegalovirus infection. Each CDR3 protein is one row after TCRdb ran MiXCR on the reads. The table has some 800,000 distinct CDR3 sequences, about 28% seen once. What these receptors recognize is not known. Sequencing was performed on cultured CD8+ T cells from PBMCs, taken from culture after CMV antigen stimulation. All receptors come from a human donor in good health (CMV status not recorded). Some clones in this sample may be carry-over from other donors' samples. The CDR3 runs from the conserved cysteine through the conserved F or W. The order of the fields is clone size, J gene, D gene, V gene, CDR3 protein, CDR3 DNA. D genes are given only for firm matches. Size is stated for part of the rows, as once, few or many counts, or as a class when the clone is expanded.

NA TRBJ2-1 TRBD2 TRBV19 CASSKLAGGPNEQFF TGTGCCAGTAGTAAACTAGCGGGGGGGCCCAATGAGCAGTTCTTC
few TRBJ2-2 TRBD1 TRBV7-9 CASSFDRENTGELFF TGTGCCAGCAGCTTCGACAGGGAAAACACCGGGGAGCTGTTTTTT
NA TRBJ2-7 NA TRBV7-6 CASSLEVSGGYVYEQYF TGTGCCAGCAGCTTAGAAGTTTCGGGGGGCTACGTCTACGAGCAGTACTTC
NA TRBJ2-1 NA TRBV12-5 CASFRDGYNEQFF TGTGCTAGCTTCCGGGACGGTTACAATGAGCAGTTCTTC
few TRBJ2-5 NA TRBV6-2/TRBV6-3 CASSQPNQETQYF TGTGCCAGCAGTCAACCTAACCAAGAGACCCAGTACTTC
NA TRBJ2-3 NA TRBV6-5 CASSYRGYTDTQYF TGTGCCAGCAGTTATCGAGGGTACACAGATACGCAGTATTTT
few TRBJ1-1 TRBD1 TRBV10-3 CAISAHVRTGYTEAFF TGTGCCATCAGTGCTCATGTTCGGACAGGGTACACTGAAGCTTTCTTT
NA TRBJ1-1 NA TRBV7-6 CASSKPHGGNTEAFF TGTGCCAGCAGCAAACCGCATGGGGGAAACACTGAAGCTTTCTTT
many TRBJ2-1 NA TRBV7-6 CASSLAWGGSYNEQFF TGTGCCAGCAGCTTAGCGTGGGGCGGGTCCTACAATGAGCAGTTCTTC
NA TRBJ1-6 NA TRBV20-1 CSARSRDDGAYNSPLHF TGCAGTGCTAGAAGCAGGGATGACGGAGCCTATAATTCACCCCTCCACTTT
few TRBJ1-1 TRBD1 TRBV6-1 CAGLGTDDTEAFF TGTGCCGGACTCGGGACAGATGACACTGAAGCTTTCTTT
NA TRBJ1-1 TRBD1 TRBV20-1 CSAGTGENTEAFF TGCAGTGCCGGGACAGGGGAAAACACTGAAGCTTTCTTT
few TRBJ1-1 NA TRBV6-5 CASSYGGQNTEAFF TGTGCCAGCAGTTACGGGGGTCAGAACACTGAAGCTTTCTTT
few TRBJ1-1 NA TRBV12-5 CASGLPGRTEAFF TGTGCTAGTGGTTTGCCCGGACGGACTGAAGCTTTCTTT
NA TRBJ1-1 TRBD1 TRBV4-1 CASSQDRGQGVHDTEAFF TGCGCCAGCAGCCAAGACCGGGGACAGGGGGTTCACGACACTGAAGCTTTCTTT
few TRBJ1-2 NA TRBV5-1 CASSYAGNYGYTF TGCGCCAGCAGCTACGCGGGAAACTATGGCTACACCTTC
NA TRBJ2-7 NA TRBV27 CASSSESSGVYEQYF TGTGCCAGCAGTTCCGAAAGTTCGGGGGTCTACGAGCAGTACTTC
NA TRBJ1-2 NA TRBV13 CASSAHPGAYGYTF TGTGCCAGCAGCGCTCATCCCGGGGCCTATGGCTACACCTTC
few TRBJ2-1 TRBD2 TRBV12-3/TRBV12-4 CASSPLSLAATYNEQFF TGTGCCAGCAGTCCCCTGAGTCTAGCGGCGACCTACAATGAGCAGTTCTTC
few TRBJ2-7 NA TRBV6-6 CASSLRILYEQYF TGTGCCAGCAGCCTCCGTATCCTGTACGAGCAGTACTTC
many TRBJ1-1 NA TRBV12-3/TRBV12-4 CASRGRMNTEAFF TGTGCCAGCAGAGGACGGATGAACACTGAAGCTTTCTTT
many TRBJ2-5 TRBD2 TRBV7-2 CASSWGLAGFVETQYF TGTGCCAGCAGCTGGGGACTAGCGGGGTTTGTGGAGACCCAGTACTTC
NA TRBJ2-1 NA TRBV10-3 CAISETGEAYNEQFF TGTGCCATCAGTGAAACGGGGGAGGCCTACAATGAGCAGTTCTTC
NA TRBJ2-1 TRBD1 TRBV27 CASMARDSYPNEQFF TGTGCCAGCATGGCCCGGGACAGCTACCCCAATGAGCAGTTCTTC
NA TRBJ2-2 NA TRBV3-1 CASSQVFGGKGPGELFF TGTGCCAGCAGCCAAGTCTTCGGCGGGAAAGGTCCCGGGGAGCTGTTTTTT
few TRBJ2-2 NA TRBV6-5 CASSYGSWGTGELFF TGTGCCAGCAGTTACGGCAGTTGGGGCACCGGGGAGCTGTTTTTT
NA TRBJ1-2 NA TRBV19 CASSMSGHNYGYTF TGTGCCAGTAGTATGTCGGGGCATAACTATGGCTACACCTTC
NA TRBJ2-3 TRBD1 TRBV20-1 CSATARGLSTDTQYF TGCAGTGCTACCGCCAGGGGGCTTAGCACAGATACGCAGTATTTT
NA TRBJ1-1 NA TRBV19 CASRIGENTEAFF TGTGCCAGTAGGATAGGAGAGAACACTGAAGCTTTCTTT
many TRBJ2-5 NA TRBV7-6 CASSSGFQETQYF TGTGCCAGCAGCTCGGGATTTCAAGAGACCCAGTACTTC
NA TRBJ1-2 NA TRBV12-3/TRBV12-4 CASSSGLGIYGYTF TGTGCCAGCAGTTCGGGACTGGGAATCTATGGCTACACCTTC
NA TRBJ2-3 TRBD1 TRBV27 CASRPGQGSDTQYF TGTGCCAGCAGGCCTGGACAGGGTTCAGATACGCAGTATTTT
few TRBJ2-7 TRBD2 TRBV10-3 CAISERGDLSYEQYF TGTGCCATCAGTGAGCGGGGGGACCTCTCCTACGAGCAGTACTTC
few TRBJ2-4 TRBD1 TRBV6-6 CASSRGQGFGVIQYF TGTGCCAGCAGTAGGGGACAGGGCTTTGGGGTCATTCAGTACTTC
few TRBJ1-6 NA TRBV4-1 CASNAGNSPLHF TGCGCCAGCAACGCAGGGAATTCACCCCTCCACTTT
NA TRBJ1-2 TRBD1 TRBV12-3/TRBV12-4 CASSSALGQASLYGYTF TGTGCCAGCAGTTCAGCACTAGGACAGGCGTCTCTCTATGGCTACACCTTC
NA TRBJ2-1 TRBD1 TRBV20-1 CSAEGQGYSYNEQFF TGCAGTGCTGAGGGACAGGGGTATTCCTACAATGAGCAGTTCTTC
many TRBJ1-1 NA TRBV7-9 CASSPGQWNTEAFF TGTGCCAGCAGCCCCGGGCAGTGGAACACTGAAGCTTTCTTT
NA TRBJ2-1 NA TRBV20-1 CSGSLGWGNEQFF TGCAGTGGCTCCTTGGGGTGGGGCAATGAGCAGTTCTTC
NA TRBJ1-2 NA TRBV12-5 CASGPGRRTYGYTF TGTGCTAGTGGTCCGGGACGCAGGACCTATGGCTACACCTTC
few TRBJ1-4 TRBD1 TRBV2 CASTSQGASEKLFF TGTGCCAGCACCTCACAGGGGGCAAGCGAAAAACTGTTTTTT
NA TRBJ1-1 NA TRBV7-9 CASSLAPGGVMNTEAFF TGTGCCAGCAGCTTAGCGCCGGGAGGGGTCATGAACACTGAAGCTTTCTTT
NA TRBJ2-2 TRBD2 TRBV12-3/TRBV12-4 CASSPPGLASTGELFF TGTGCCAGCAGCCCGCCGGGACTAGCGTCCACCGGGGAGCTGTTTTTT
few TRBJ2-2 TRBD2 TRBV7-8 CASSFHPGTSGGDNTGELFF TGTGCCAGCAGCTTCCACCCCGGGACTAGCGGGGGAGACAACACCGGGGAGCTGTTTTTT